This record looks at one T cell receptor (beta chain) sequence and its context. Its antigen remains unknown. The data were obtained in a study of shared clonotypes between healthy human individuals. Study in general: Plates per donor: three CD4 naive, three CD4 memory, two CD8 naive, one CD8 memory.

Study results and limitations: Clonotypes shared by all four sorted-subset donors had higher generation probabilities than non-shared clonotypes.

Naive CD8 cells comprised CD45RO-negative, CCR7-positively selected cells, excluding terminally differentiated effector memory CD45RA+ cells. Adults of Caucasian background living in Nashville, Tennessee made up all donors. Data came from immunoSEQ multiplex PCR; TCRdb stores just in-frame clones and leaves some out. The sample records about 2.1 million clones, 80% to 95% being singletons. The germline V gene has CDR1 SEHNR and CDR2 FQNEAQ (reference sequence). The CDR3 totals 15 residues. Trimming removed 7 bases from V and 2 bases from J, with 17 bases in between. The rearrangement uses TRBV7-9 and TRBJ2-5; the D is unclear. The clonotype was recovered from a man aged 18 to 29 in good health. Some clones in this sample may be carry-over from other donors' samples. The sequencing sample was made of naive CD8+ T cells from PBMCs. For the CDR3, the DNA is TGTGCCAGCACCCTTTTAGGTGAATCGCAAGAGACCCAGTACTTC. Protein: CASTLLGESQETQYF. Using reference TRBV7-9 and TRBJ2-5 for the parts outside the CDR3, the full variable domain is DTGVSQNPRHKITKRGQNVTFRCDPISEHNRLYWYRQTLGQGPEFLTYFQNEAQLEKSRLLSDRFSAERPKGSFSTLEIQRTEQGDSAMYLCASTLLGESQETQYFGPGTRLLVL.